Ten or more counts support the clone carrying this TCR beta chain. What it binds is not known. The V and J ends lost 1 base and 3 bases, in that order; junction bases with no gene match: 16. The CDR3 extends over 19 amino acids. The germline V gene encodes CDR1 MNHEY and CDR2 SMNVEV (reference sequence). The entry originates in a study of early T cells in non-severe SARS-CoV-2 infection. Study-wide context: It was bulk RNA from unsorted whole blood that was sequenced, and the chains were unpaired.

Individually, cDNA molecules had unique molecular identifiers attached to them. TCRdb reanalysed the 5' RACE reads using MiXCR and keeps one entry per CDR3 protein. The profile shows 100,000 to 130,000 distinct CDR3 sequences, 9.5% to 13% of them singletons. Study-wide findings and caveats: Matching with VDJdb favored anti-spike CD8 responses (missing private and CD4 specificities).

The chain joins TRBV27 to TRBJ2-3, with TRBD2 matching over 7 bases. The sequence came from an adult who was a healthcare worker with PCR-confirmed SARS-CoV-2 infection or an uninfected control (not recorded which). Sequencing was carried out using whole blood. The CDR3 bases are TGTGCCAGCAGTTTATACCCCGGGAGGAGCGCCGGACTAACAGATACGCAGTATTTT. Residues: CASSLYPGRSAGLTDTQYF.